This T cell receptor (beta chain) was observed in a study of CD8 T cells in ankylosing spondylitis (dated by TCRdb to about 2017). For context, the study as a whole: The study profiled T cell receptor beta repertoires in healthy donors and ankylosing spondylitis patients to find disease-linked TCR variants. The whole study cohort included some 100 healthy donors and 25 ankylosing spondylitis patients. Peripheral blood was sampled, and synovial fluid was additionally collected from ankylosing spondylitis patients. Broader findings and caveats from the paper: In peripheral blood, the disease-linked clones were found at relatively low frequencies and had a CD8+ phenotype. Some TCR beta motif variants had previously been reported in synovial fluid and blood of reactive arthritis patients, which suggested common disease-initiation mechanisms. According to the report, matched synovial fluid samples from ankylosing spondylitis patients were significantly enriched for the disease-linked clones. Blood from ankylosing spondylitis patients appeared to be characterized by a TCR beta motif composed of about eight highly homologous amino acid variants.

TCRdb records Illumina HiSeq 2500 as the sequencer. Quantitative 5'-RACE with molecular barcodes was used to prepare TCR beta libraries. The original methods were these. A new computational method based on a probabilistic model of VDJ rearrangement was used to identify disease-linked TCR variants. TCRdb trimmed the raw reads at Q25, called clones with MiXCR and kept productive beta chains. Entries are consolidated by CDR3 protein sequence, retaining the most common genes and DNA. The V and J calls were not made by the authors but by TCRdb's processing. A total of nearly 350,000 distinct CDR3 sequences appear in this sample, approximately 14% of them only once. The ten largest clonotypes hold approximately 1.1% of the sample. Spanning cysteine to phenylalanine, the CDR3 consists of 16 amino acids. Of all the DNA, just the CDR3 is kept, 48 bases in frame from base 1. A distance of 12 bases separates the germline ends of V and J, which lose 2 bases and 0 bases respectively. CDR1 and CDR2, per the germline V gene, are KGHSH and LQKENI.

This clonotype appeared a few times. Its antigen is unknown. No base-level quality is on record; no much larger clone is a single base apart. The sample comprised blood, either unsorted or a sorted T cell fraction (not recorded which). The receptor was derived from a male donor with ankylosing spondylitis or in good health (not recorded which). The V and J genes are TRBV18 and TRBJ2-3; the D gene cannot be resolved reliably. The DNA sequence follows: TGTGCCAGCTCACCAGCTCCTTATTCTAGCACAGATACGCAGTATTTT. It translates as CASSPAPYSSTDTQYF.